The 23 T cell receptor beta chains presented below share a single source sample, sequenced in a study of blood T cells in healthy people across ages. A second PCR of about 7 to 12 cycles used a sample-barcoded 5' primer and a J-beta primer mix. TCRdb re-analysed the 5' RACE reads in MiXCR, keeping a single row per CDR3 protein. The table includes roughly 1.9 million distinct CDR3 sequences, more than 35% detected once. Specimen: blood. The receptors were sampled from a human donor in good health.

The chain couples TRBV6-2 or TRBV6-3 to TRBJ2-1; TRBD2 matches at 10 bases. J was trimmed by 4 bases and V by 5 bases; bases with no gene match: 5. The CDR3 has 15 amino acids. CDR1 and CDR2 from the germline V gene are MNHEY and SVGEGT. CDR3 sequence (DNA): TGTGCCAGCAGTAACCCGGGACTAGCGTACAATGAGCAGTTCTTC. Translation: CASSNPGLAYNEQFF.

The chain couples TRBV4-3 to TRBJ1-5; maybe TRBD1 (5 bases). Germline V gene sequence: CDR1 LGHNA, CDR2 YSLEER. Trimming stripped 1 base from V and 7 bases from J, with 14 bases between. The CDR3 runs to 15 residues. The CDR3 loop reads CASSQGLTGGQPQHF. In DNA, the CDR3 is TGCGCCAGCAGCCAAGGTTTGACCGGGGGGCAGCCCCAGCATTTT.

This clonotype came up a few times. The rearrangement joins TRBV9 to TRBJ2-3; 13 nucleotides agree with TRBD2. The ends lost 0 bases at V and 0 bases at J; junction bases unmatched: 4. CDR1 SGDLS and CDR2 YYNGEE come from the germline V gene. The CDR3 is 18 amino acids. The DNA of the CDR3 is TGTGCCAGCAGCGTAGAACTAGCGGGGGGGACGAGCACAGATACGCAGTATTTT. Residues: CASSVELAGGTSTDTQYF. The full variable domain, its missing parts supplied by reference TRBV9 and TRBJ2-3, is DSGVTQTPKHLITATGQRVTLRCSPRSGDLSVYWYQQSLDQGLQFLIQYYNGEERAKGNILERFSAQQFPDLHSELNLSSLELGDSALYFCASSVELAGGTSTDTQYFGPGTRLTVL.

This clonotype occurred once. The chain couples TRBV3-1 to TRBJ1-1, with D possibly matching TRBD1 (6 bases). The V end lost 4 bases, the J end lost 1 base, and 13 bases lay between the germline ends. This CDR3 is built from 15 residues. Germline V lookup: CDR1 LGHDT, CDR2 YNNKEL (reference sequence). The CDR3 nucleotides read TGTGCCAGCAGCCCCGCGGACAGACAGAACACTGAAGCTTTCTTT. Protein sequence: CASSPADRQNTEAFF.

The chain joins TRBV6-2 or TRBV6-3 to TRBJ2-3, with 8 bases that match TRBD1. Trimming removed 1 base from V and 3 bases from J; junction bases left unmatched: 12. Looked up from germline, CDR1 is MNHEY and CDR2 is SVGEGT. CDR3 length: 18 residues. The CDR3 nucleotides are TGTGCCAGCAGTTACTTCCTTACGACAGGGGTTATTACAGATACGCAGTATTTT. Translating it yields CASSYFLTTGVITDTQYF.

V gene TRBV7-9 combines with J gene TRBJ2-5; tentative D call: TRBD1 (5 bases). Germline V gene sequence: CDR1 SEHNR, CDR2 FQNEAQ (reference sequence). Deletions cut 1 base from V and 2 bases from J, with 11 bases between. The CDR3 sequence is 15 residues long. The CDR3 nucleotides are TGTGCCAGCAGCTTAGAACAGGAATGGCAAGAGACCCAGTACTTC. Translated, it gives CASSLEQEWQETQYF.

This clonotype was observed a handful of times. This sequence joins TRBV11-2 and TRBJ2-4; D is perhaps TRBD1 (5 bases). CDR1 and CDR2 from the germline V gene are SGHAT and FQNNGV. Trimming stripped 5 bases from V and 13 bases from J, with 18 bases between. This CDR3 contains 13 residues. This CDR3 reads CASSLDRPYGQYF. For the CDR3, the DNA is TGTGCCAGCAGCCTCGACAGACCCTACGGGCAGTACTTC.

The chain couples TRBV9 to TRBJ2-7; perhaps TRBD1 as D (6 bases). V gave up 4 bases and J gave up 4 bases, with 18 bases separating them. Germline V lookup: CDR1 SGDLS, CDR2 YYNGEE. This CDR3 region has 15 residues. The CDR3 sequence is CASSTRGDNTYEQYF. The DNA of the CDR3 is TGTGCCAGCAGCACCCGAGGGGACAACACTTACGAGCAGTACTTC. Using reference TRBV9 and TRBJ2-7 for the parts outside the CDR3, the full variable domain is DSGVTQTPKHLITATGQRVTLRCSPRSGDLSVYWYQQSLDQGLQFLIQYYNGEERAKGNILERFSAQQFPDLHSELNLSSLELGDSALYFCASSTRGDNTYEQYFGPGTRLTVT.

The sample holds many counts of this clonotype. This chain uses TRBV12-3 or TRBV12-4 with TRBJ2-7; 7 bases match TRBD1. V lost 6 bases and J lost 2; bases outside the gene matches: 4. The CDR3 loop spans 13 amino acids. The CDR3, as DNA: TGTGCCAGCAGAGGGGACAGTACCTACGAGCAGTACTTC. Encoded protein: CASRGDSTYEQYF.

This clonotype was seen more than once but under ten times. This chain uses TRBV11-1 with TRBJ2-4; 10 nucleotides agree with TRBD1. The J call could be wrong; TRBJ2-7 is a better fit for the DNA end. Germline values: CDR1 SGHAT, CDR2 FQDESV (reference sequence). The CDR3 loop spans 18 amino acids. CDR3 sequence: CASSPKAGARTGGYEQYF. CDR3 nucleotides: TGTGCCAGCAGCCCCAAGGCGGGGGCGAGGACAGGGGGCTACGAGCAGTACTTC.

The rearrangement uses TRBV15 and TRBJ2-7; 7 bases are a match to TRBD1. This CDR3 is built from 14 residues. CDR1 and CDR2 from the germline V gene are LNHNV and YYDKDF (reference sequence). V trimming: 8 bases; J trimming: 0 bases; junction bases outside the gene matches: 7. The CDR3 here is CATGRTGSSYEQYF. CDR3 in DNA: TGTGCCACCGGCCGGACAGGTAGCTCCTACGAGCAGTACTTC.

With regard to this clonotype: The limits of the CDR3 on the DNA are not certain, so only TCRdb's listed CDR3 is given. The V gene is TRBV7-8, the J gene TRBJ2-1; TRBD1 is the table's D call and was not checked against the DNA. The CDR3 has 16 amino acids, counting both end residues. Germline V gives CDR1 SGHVS, CDR2 FQNEAQ. The CDR3 sequence is CTSSLLSGPDYNEQFF.

This clonotype was seen a few times. The V call is TRBV25-1, the J call TRBJ2-3; no clear D gene. V lost 3 bases, J lost 6 bases, and 10 bases lay in between. CDR1 is MGHDK and CDR2 is SYGVNS in the germline V gene. The CDR3 is 13 amino acids. CDR3 region: CASSDLSTDTQYF. CDR3 coding DNA: TGTGCCAGCAGTGACCTCTCGACCGATACGCAGTATTTT.

The V call is TRBV4-2, the J call TRBJ2-1; TRBD1 agrees at 7 bases. V dropped 7 bases and J dropped 2; count of bases not matched to a gene: 14. Germline-derived CDR1 and CDR2 are LGHNA and YNFKEQ. CDR3 size: 17 residues. The CDR3 is CASTSALRDSAYNEQFF. DNA of the CDR3: TGTGCCAGCACATCCGCTCTCCGGGACAGTGCCTACAATGAGCAGTTCTTC.

Comments on this clonotype: The junction shows a germline mismatch at one end, possibly a read error. This sequence joins TRBV29-1 and TRBJ1-2; unclear D gene. CDR1 and CDR2 (germline): SQVTM, ANQGSEA. The CDR3 consists of 12 residues. In nucleotides, the CDR3 is TGCAGCGTGGAAGATGTTAACTATGGCTACACCTTC. As protein: CSVEDVNYGYTF.

This clonotype was picked up a small number of times. The rearrangement uses TRBV4-3 and TRBJ2-3, with D unresolved. The CDR3 totals 15 residues. Per the germline V gene, CDR1 is LGHNA and CDR2 is YSLEER. V lost 0 bases and J lost 7, with 14 bases in between. CDR3 sequence: CASSQEGRRSHTQYF. In nucleotides, the CDR3 is TGCGCCAGCAGCCAAGAAGGCAGGCGTTCGCATACGCAGTATTTT.

This sequence joins TRBV20-1 and TRBJ2-1; TRBD2 might be the D (5 bases). V gave up 2 bases and J gave up 5 bases, with 16 bases separating them. Germline V gene data show CDR1 as DFQATT and CDR2 as SNEGSKA (reference sequence). The CDR3 runs 15 residues. CDR3 nucleotides: TGCAGTGCTAGAAAATCCGGGATCACTGACAATGAGCAGTTCTTC. It yields the protein CSARKSGITDNEQFF.

The V call is TRBV20-1, the J call TRBJ1-4, with D unresolved. The CDR3 is 14 amino acids. V was cut by 3 bases and J by 4 bases, with 12 bases left in between. Germline CDR1 reads DFQATT; CDR2 reads SNEGSKA (reference sequence). In DNA, the CDR3 is TGCAGTGCTAGTCCTTTCGGGAGTAATGAAAAACTGTTTTTT. Protein: CSASPFGSNEKLFF.

V is TRBV20-1 and J is TRBJ1-1, with D possibly matching TRBD1 (6 bases). CDR1 DFQATT and CDR2 SNEGSKA come from the germline V gene (reference sequence). V was shortened by 8 bases and J by 6 bases, with 13 bases between the two germline ends. This CDR3 region has 11 residues. DNA of the CDR3: TGCAGTCCCCAGAGGGGGGCTGAAGCTTTCTTT. Residues: CSPQRGAEAFF.

V gene TRBV13 combines with J gene TRBJ2-4, with D tentatively TRBD1 or TRBD2 (6 bases each). The end of the DNA aligns better with TRBJ2-7, so the J call may be wrong. The CDR3 length is 14 residues. Per germline, CDR1 PRHDT and CDR2 FYEKMQ (reference sequence). CDR3 sequence (DNA): TGTGCCAGCAGCGGACAGACAGGAGGGTACGAGCAGTACTTC. Amino acid sequence: CASSGQTGGYEQYF.

The chain recombines TRBV7-9 with TRBJ2-5; TRBD1 is a possible D gene (6 bases). CDR3 length: 15 amino acids. The V gene's germline CDR1 is SEHNR and CDR2 FQNEAQ (reference sequence). CDR3 sequence (DNA): TGTACACTAGGAGTCAGGACAGTCCACCAAGAGACCCAGTACTTC. Residues: CTLGVRTVHQETQYF.

The rearrangement joins TRBV12-3 or TRBV12-4 to TRBJ2-3, with D uncertain. The CDR3 length is 12 residues. V was clipped by 6 bases and J by 4 bases, with 8 bases between them. The CDR3 DNA is TGTGCCAGCAGGTCCTCCCCAGATACGCAGTATTTT. Amino acids: CASRSSPDTQYF.

About this clonotype itself: Mismatch with germline at one junction end may stem from a read error. The chain carries TRBV6-6 and TRBJ1-2; D perhaps matches TRBD1 (5 bases). The CDR3 totals 14 residues. Per the germline V gene, CDR1 is MNHNY and CDR2 is SVGAGI (reference sequence). Here the CDR3 reads CVSTPQLGGYGYTF. The DNA for the CDR3 is TGTGTCAGCACCCCTCAGCTGGGGGGCTATGGCTACACCTTC.